This record looks at one T cell receptor (beta chain) sequence and its context. What it binds is unknown. The method was immunoSEQ multiplex PCR; TCRdb's version includes in-frame clones alone and lacks a portion of them. The sample contains more than 110,000 clones, nearly 95% of which appear only once. These data come from a study of T cell responses to AZD1222 COVID-19 vaccine. Overall study results and limits: Across spike, vaccine-associated CD4 TCRs were found, dominant at 160-218 and 743-854. Of spike-specific TCRs, nearly half reportedly target regions left unmutated in variants.

Germline V gene data show CDR1 as SGDLS and CDR2 as YYNGEE. Losses at the gene ends were 4 bases for V and 4 bases for J; bases not matched to a gene: 6. The CDR3 length is 14 residues. The receptor comes from an adult in good health. The sequencing used peripheral blood, collected on day 0 of AZD1222 vaccination. V is TRBV9 and J is TRBJ2-5; the match to TRBD1 covers 8 bases. The CDR3 is CASSSQGAGETQYF. CDR3 bases: TGTGCCAGCAGCTCGCAGGGGGCCGGAGAGACCCAGTACTTC.